These 4 T cell receptor beta chains came from one sample sequenced in a study of blood T cell repertoires in COVID-19. Some clones are missing from TCRdb's copy, which holds only in-frame ones; the method was immunoSEQ multiplex PCR. The sample records a few hundred thousand clones, around 90% being singletons. Sequencing used peripheral blood. The source is a woman aged 45-59 years who had recovered from COVID-19.

The V call is TRBV11-2, the J call TRBJ2-2, with D possibly matching TRBD1 (6 bases). The CDR3 totals 15 residues. Trimming shortened V by 5 bases and J by 3 bases, and 13 bases separated the two germline ends. Germline CDR1 reads SGHAT; CDR2 reads FQNNGV. Written as DNA, the CDR3 is TGTGCCAGCAGCCCCTTACAGGGTGACACCGGGGAGCTGTTTTTT. Translated, it gives CASSPLQGDTGELFF.

The chain uses TRBV5-1 and TRBJ2-5, with D perhaps matching TRBD2 (5 bases). This CDR3 is 15 amino acids long. V lost 4 bases, J lost 8 bases, and 21 bases lay in between. CDR1 and CDR2 from the germline V gene are SGHRS and YFSETQ. DNA of the CDR3: TGCGCCAGCAGCCCCCTGGGAGCGGCCGGGGAAACCCAGTACTTC. It is translated as CASSPLGAAGETQYF.

V and J are TRBV5-8 and TRBJ2-1, with 7 positions matching TRBD1. V trimming: 4 bases; J trimming: 8 bases; junction bases outside the gene matches: 6. The CDR3 is made up of 13 amino acids. Germline assignment: CDR1 SGHTS and CDR2 YDEGEE. This CDR3 reads CASSQPQGDEQFF. DNA for the CDR3: TGTGCCAGCAGCCAGCCTCAGGGGGATGAGCAGTTCTTC.

The rearrangement joins TRBV5-6 to TRBJ1-1; 8 bases line up with TRBD1. The CDR3 totals 17 residues. V lost 1 base, J lost 4 bases, and 12 bases stayed unmatched. The germline CDR1 and CDR2 sequences are SGHDT and YYEEEE. The CDR3 DNA sequence: TGTGCCAGCAGCTTGAAAGGGACAGGTTGGGACGTCACTGAAGCTTTCTTT. Residues: CASSLKGTGWDVTEAFF.